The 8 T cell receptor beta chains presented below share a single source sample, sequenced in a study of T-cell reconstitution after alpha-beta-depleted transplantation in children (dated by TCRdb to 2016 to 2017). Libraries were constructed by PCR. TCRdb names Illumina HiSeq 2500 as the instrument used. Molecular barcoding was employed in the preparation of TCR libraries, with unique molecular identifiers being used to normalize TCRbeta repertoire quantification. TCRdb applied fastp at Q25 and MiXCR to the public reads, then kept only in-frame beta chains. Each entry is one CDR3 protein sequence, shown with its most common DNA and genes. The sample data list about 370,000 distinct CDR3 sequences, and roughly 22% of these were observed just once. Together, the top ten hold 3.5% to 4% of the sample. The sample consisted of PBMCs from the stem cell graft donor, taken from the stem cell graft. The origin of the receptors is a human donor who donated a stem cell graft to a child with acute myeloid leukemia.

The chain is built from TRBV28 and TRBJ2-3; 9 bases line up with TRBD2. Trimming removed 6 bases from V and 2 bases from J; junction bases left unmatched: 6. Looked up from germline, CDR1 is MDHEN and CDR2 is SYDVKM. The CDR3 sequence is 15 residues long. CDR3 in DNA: TGTGCCAGCAGCCCAGCGGGAGGTTCCACAGATACGCAGTATTTT. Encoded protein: CASSPAGGSTDTQYF.

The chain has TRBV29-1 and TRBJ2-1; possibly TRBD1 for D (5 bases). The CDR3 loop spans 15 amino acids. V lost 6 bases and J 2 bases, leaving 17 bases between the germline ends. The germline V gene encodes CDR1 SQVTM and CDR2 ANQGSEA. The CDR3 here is CSVNLPGIAYNEQFF. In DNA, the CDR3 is TGCAGCGTGAACTTACCAGGGATTGCCTACAATGAGCAGTTCTTC.

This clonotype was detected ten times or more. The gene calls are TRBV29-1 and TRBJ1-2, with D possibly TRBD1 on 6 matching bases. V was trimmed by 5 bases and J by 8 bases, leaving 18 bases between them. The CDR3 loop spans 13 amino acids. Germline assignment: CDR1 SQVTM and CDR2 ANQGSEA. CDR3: CSVPPDGGFGYTF. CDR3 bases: TGCAGCGTTCCGCCCGACGGGGGCTTCGGCTACACCTTC.

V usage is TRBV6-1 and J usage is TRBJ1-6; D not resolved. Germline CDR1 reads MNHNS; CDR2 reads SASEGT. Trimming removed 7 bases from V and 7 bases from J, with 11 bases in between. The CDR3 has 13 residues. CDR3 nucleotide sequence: TGTGCCAGCATGGGCGGTAACAATTCACCCCTCCACTTT. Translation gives CASMGGNNSPLHF.

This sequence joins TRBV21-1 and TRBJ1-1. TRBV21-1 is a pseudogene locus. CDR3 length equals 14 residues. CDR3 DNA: TGTGCCAGCAGCAAAGAGCGGGGAAGAACTGAAGCTTTCTTT. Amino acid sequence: CASSKERGRTEAFF.

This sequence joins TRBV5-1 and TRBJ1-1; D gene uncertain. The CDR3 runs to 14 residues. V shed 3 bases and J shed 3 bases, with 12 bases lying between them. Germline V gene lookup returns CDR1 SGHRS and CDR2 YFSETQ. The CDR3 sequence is CASSSGEWDTEAFF. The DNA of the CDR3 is TGCGCCAGCAGCTCCGGAGAGTGGGACACTGAAGCTTTCTTT.

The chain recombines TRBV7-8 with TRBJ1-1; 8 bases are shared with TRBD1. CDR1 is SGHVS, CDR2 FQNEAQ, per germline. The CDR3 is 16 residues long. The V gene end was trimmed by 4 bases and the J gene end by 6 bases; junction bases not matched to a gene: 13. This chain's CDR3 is CASSSQTTGAGAEAFF. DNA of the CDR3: TGTGCCAGCAGCTCCCAGACGACAGGGGCCGGGGCTGAAGCTTTCTTT.

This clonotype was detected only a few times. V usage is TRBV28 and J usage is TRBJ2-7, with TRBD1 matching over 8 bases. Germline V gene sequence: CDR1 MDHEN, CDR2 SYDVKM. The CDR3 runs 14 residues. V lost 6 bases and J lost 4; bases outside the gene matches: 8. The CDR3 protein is CASSSPGQAYEQYF. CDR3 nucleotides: TGTGCCAGCAGCTCACCGGGACAGGCTTACGAGCAGTACTTC.